The present TCR beta chain was sequenced within a study of shared clonotypes between healthy human individuals. CD45RO-negative cells were positively selected for CCR7, leaving out terminally differentiated effector memory CD45RA+ cells. As for this clone: Its specificity is not known.

Findings of the study overall: Some naive CD4 clonotypes, about 5%, turned up in common across several donors. The genetic and exposure-history diversity represented was limited by few donors.

The assay used deep level. This table comes from immunoSEQ multiplex PCR, and its TCRdb copy is limited to in-frame clones, with some not included. The sample lists about 2 million clones; about 95% were seen once. The sequence derives from a man aged 18-30 years in good health. Sample: naive CD8+ T cells sorted from blood.

The CDR3 sequence: CASSLVPSGGTDTQYF. The DNA of the CDR3 is TGTGCCAGCAGTTTAGTGCCCTCGGGCGGCACAGATACGCAGTATTTT. The chain couples TRBV28 to TRBJ2-3; D is unclear. CDR3 size: 16 residues. Germline V gene data show CDR1 as MDHEN and CDR2 as SYDVKM. V lost 2 bases and J lost 1, with 13 bases in between.